A selection of T cell receptor beta chains follows, all from one sample in a study of shared clonotypes between healthy human individuals. TCRdb's table, derived via immunoSEQ multiplex PCR, lists solely in-frame clones and lacks some. This table holds about 2 million clones, roughly 94% found once. Sequences were obtained from naive CD8+ T cells sorted from blood. These receptors were obtained from a man younger than 30 in good health. Each CDR3 is given with its conserved first and last residue. D genes are given only for firm matches. Clone size, where shown, is once, few, many, or a class for clones that have expanded.

16 | TRBJ1-1 | TRBV4-1 | - | - | TGCGCCAGCAGCCAAGATCCTCAGGGCTTGAACACTGAAGCTTTCTTT | CASSQDPQGLNTEAFF
16 | TRBJ2-5 | TRBV4-1 | - | - | TGCGCCAGCAGCCAAGATTTCTTGATGGGCGAAGAGACCCAGTACTTC | CASSQDFLMGEETQYF
14 | TRBJ2-3 | TRBV7-2 | - | - | TGTGCCAGCAGCCCTAAAGGGACCACAGATACGCAGTATTTT | CASSPKGTTDTQYF
17 | TRBJ2-3 | TRBV5-8 | - | TRBD1 | TGTGCCAGCAGCTTAGGAGCGGGACAGGGGCTCACAGATACGCAGTATTTT | CASSLGAGQGLTDTQYF
13 | TRBJ2-1 | TRBV29-1 | - | TRBD2 | TGCAGTGACCTGACTAGCGGGAATTATGAGCAGTTCTTC | CSDLTSGNYEQFF
16 | TRBJ1-6 | TRBV6-5 | - | - | TGTGCCAGCAGTTATTCAGGGAGCTCCTATAATTCACCCCTCCACTTT | CASSYSGSSYNSPLHF
14 | TRBJ1-3 | TRBV9 | - | - | TGTGCCAGCAGCGCCCCAGGGGATGGAAACACCATATATTTT | CASSAPGDGNTIYF
12 | TRBJ2-7 | TRBV11-2 | - | - | TGTGCCAGCAGCTTACCAGATTACGAGCAGTACTTC | CASSLPDYEQYF
14 | TRBJ2-7 | TRBV7-9 | - | - | TGTGCCAGCAGCAAGACCGGGGACTCCTACGAGCAGTACTTC | CASSKTGDSYEQYF
14 | TRBJ2-7 | TRBV27 | - | - | TGTGCCAGCAGTTCGGTAGGTCCCGGTTACGAGCAGTACTTC | CASSSVGPGYEQYF
18 | TRBJ2-2 | TRBV10-2 | - | TRBD2 | TGCGCCAGCAGTGCTTTATCTAGCGGGAGGGCCGGGACCGGGGAGCTGTTTTTT | CASSALSSGRAGTGELFF
16 | TRBJ2-4 | TRBV7-9 | - | TRBD2 | TGTGCCAGCAGCCCATTAGCGGGGGTGTTCAGGAACATTCAGTACTTC | CASSPLAGVFRNIQYF
15 | TRBJ2-1 | TRBV7-9 | - | TRBD2 | TGTGCCAGCAGCTTAACTAGCGGGATTAGGGATGAGCAGTTCTTC | CASSLTSGIRDEQFF
13 | TRBJ1-1 | TRBV6-5 | - | - | TGTGCCAGCAGTTACTCGGAGCGGACTGAAGCTTTCTTT | CASSYSERTEAFF
17 | TRBJ1-1 | TRBV9 | - | - | TGTGCCAGCAGCCCCTATGGGGGTTCCTTTATGAACACTGAAGCTTTCTTT | CASSPYGGSFMNTEAFF
14 | TRBJ2-7 | TRBV19 | - | TRBD2 | TGTGCCAGTAGCTGGCGGGAGGGAACCTACGAGCAGTACTTC | CASSWREGTYEQYF
16 | TRBJ2-2 | TRBV7-9 | - | - | TGTGCCAGCAGCTTAGCGGCTGGGTTGGGGACCGGGGAGCTGTTTTTT | CASSLAAGLGTGELFF
16 | TRBJ2-5 | TRBV9 | - | - | TGTGCCAGCAGCCCCTTGAAAGAACCAGGGCAAGAGACCCAGTACTTC | CASSPLKEPGQETQYF
13 | TRBJ2-1 | TRBV5-6 | - | - | TGTGCCAGCAGCTTGGGTCAAGACAATGAGCAGTTCTTC | CASSLGQDNEQFF
14 | TRBJ1-1 | TRBV5-4 | - | TRBD1 | TGTGCCAGCAGCTGGGACAGGTGGGACACTGAAGCTTTCTTT | CASSWDRWDTEAFF
14 | TRBJ2-2 | TRBV10-1 | - | TRBD1 | TGCGCCAGCAGGGGGACAGATAACACCGGGGAGCTGTTTTTT | CASRGTDNTGELFF
15 | TRBJ2-6 | TRBV30 | - | - | TGTGCCTGGAGGCTAGCTTTCCGTGGGGCCAACGTCCTGACTTTC | CAWRLAFRGANVLTF
17 | TRBJ2-1 | TRBV4-2 | - | TRBD2 | TGTGCCAGCAGCCAAGACCTCCCCGGGGGGGTATACAATGAGCAGTTCTTC | CASSQDLPGGVYNEQFF
12 | TRBJ2-7 | TRBV5-4 | - | - | TGTGCCAGCAGCGGTGGTTCCTACGAGCAGTACTTC | CASSGGSYEQYF
14 | TRBJ2-7 | TRBV5-6 | - | TRBD1 | TGTGCCAGCAGCCCGAGACAGGGTCTCTACGAGCAGTACTTC | CASSPRQGLYEQYF
13 | TRBJ2-7 | TRBV4-1 | - | - | TGCGCCAGCAGCCAATCCTGGGTCGACGAGCAGTACTTC | CASSQSWVDEQYF
12 | TRBJ2-1 | TRBV6-1 | - | - | TGTGCCAGCTTTTGGGACTTCTACGAGCAGTTCTTC | CASFWDFYEQFF
15 | TRBJ2-7 | TRBV6-5 | - | TRBD2 | TGTGCCAGCAGTTACTCGACTAGCGGCTCCTACGAGCAGTACTTC | CASSYSTSGSYEQYF
17 | TRBJ2-1 | TRBV5-4 | - | - | TGTGCCAGCAGCTTGGAGGCAGGGCGGAGCTCCTACAATGAGCAGTTCTTC | CASSLEAGRSSYNEQFF
15 | TRBJ2-7 | TRBV6-5 | once | TRBD2 | TGTGCCAGCAGCCTCACCCGACTAGCAGCCTACGAGCAGTACTTC | CASSLTRLAAYEQYF
19 | TRBJ2-5 | TRBV27 | - | TRBD2 | TGTGCCAGCAGTTTATTCGGGACTAGCGGAACATTAGCCGAAGAGACCCAGTACTTC | CASSLFGTSGTLAEETQYF
13 | TRBJ1-2 | TRBV27 | once | - | TGTGCCAGCAGTTTCCAGGGGAGGTATGGCTACACCTTC | CASSFQGRYGYTF
14 | TRBJ2-1 | TRBV9 | - | TRBD2 | TGTGCCAGCAGCGTTAAGGGACTAGCCGGGGAGCAGTTCTTC | CASSVKGLAGEQFF
12 | TRBJ2-7 | TRBV28 | - | TRBD1 | TGTGCCACTGGACAGGTACCCTACGAGCAGTACTTC | CATGQVPYEQYF
14 | TRBJ2-7 | TRBV10-2 | - | TRBD2 | TGCGCCAGCAGCCCGGGGGGGGTAGGGTACGAGCAGTACTTC | CASSPGGVGYEQYF
14 | TRBJ2-1 | TRBV10-3 | - | TRBD2 | TGTGCCGTCCTAGCGGAATTCCCCTACAATGAGCAGTTCTTC | CAVLAEFPYNEQFF
16 | TRBJ2-1 | TRBV27 | - | TRBD2 | TGTGCCAGCAGTTTAGTAGCGGGAGGGCCTCTGGATGAGCAGTTCTTC | CASSLVAGGPLDEQFF
13 | TRBJ2-7 | TRBV29-1 | - | TRBD2 | TGCAGCGTTGGGACTAGCGGGGGTTACGAGCAGTACTTC | CSVGTSGGYEQYF
14 | TRBJ1-1 | TRBV5-4 | - | - | TGTGCCAGCAGCTTGGGAGGTTCAGTTCATGAAGCTTTCTTT | CASSLGGSVHEAFF
16 | TRBJ2-2 | TRBV6-5 | - | - | TGTGCCAGCAGTTACGGTCGGGGACTCCCCACCGGGGAGCTGTTTTTT | CASSYGRGLPTGELFF
14 | TRBJ1-6 | TRBV6-1 | - | - | TGTGCCAGCAGCGCCCTGGACAGCAATTCACCCCTCCACTTT | CASSALDSNSPLHF
14 | TRBJ2-2 | TRBV10-2 | - | TRBD2 | TGCGCCAGCAGAGAGCGGGGGGGCACCGGGGAGCTGTTTTTT | CASRERGGTGELFF
15 | TRBJ2-7 | TRBV5-1 | - | TRBD1 | TGCGCCAGCAGTTCCCGGGACAGGGGGCATCGCGAGCAGTACTTC | CASSSRDRGHREQYF
12 | TRBJ1-1 | TRBV11-2 | few | TRBD1 | TGTGCCAGCAGCTGGGAGACAGGGGAAGCTTTCTTT | CASSWETGEAFF
18 | TRBJ2-1 | TRBV4-1 | - | TRBD1 | TGCGCCAGCAGCCAAGGACAGGGGTACCCATCCGCAGACAATGAGCAGTTCTTC | CASSQGQGYPSADNEQFF
15 | TRBJ2-3 | TRBV5-1 | - | - | TGCGCCAGCAGCTTGGTAGCGGAGAGCACAGATACGCAGTATTTT | CASSLVAESTDTQYF
15 | TRBJ2-3 | TRBV28 | - | TRBD1 | TGTGCCAGCAGTTCACCAGAGGGGGCTACAGATACGCAGTATTTT | CASSSPEGATDTQYF
14 | TRBJ1-5 | TRBV5-6 | - | - | TGTGCCAGCAGTCGACTGGGGGGGTATCAGCCCCAGCATTTT | CASSRLGGYQPQHF
15 | TRBJ1-3 | TRBV18 | - | TRBD1 | TGTGCCAGCTCACCCCAGGGGGAAACCGGAAACACCATATATTTT | CASSPQGETGNTIYF
15 | TRBJ1-1 | TRBV27 | once | - | TGTGCCAGCAGTTCGGGGCAGGGGTACCGACCTGAAGCTTTCTTT | CASSSGQGYRPEAFF
17 | TRBJ2-1 | TRBV27 | - | TRBD1 | TGTGCCGCCTCAGTGGGGGTACAGGGGGCGCAATACAATGAGCAGTTCTTC | CAASVGVQGAQYNEQFF
13 | TRBJ2-7 | TRBV7-9 | - | - | TGTGCCAGCAGCCCCCGGCTATCCTACGAGCAGTACTTC | CASSPRLSYEQYF
17 | TRBJ2-1 | TRBV5-1 | - | TRBD1 | TGCGCCAGCAGCTTGGGCCGGACCGGGACAGTTTACAATGAGCAGTTCTTC | CASSLGRTGTVYNEQFF
13 | TRBJ2-1 | TRBV6-5 | - | - | TGTGCCAGCAGTGCAGCTATCCACAATGAGCAGTTCTTC | CASSAAIHNEQFF
14 | TRBJ1-2 | TRBV5-8 | - | - | TGTGCCAGCAGCTTGCGAGGGGAAGACTATGGCTACACCTTC | CASSLRGEDYGYTF
17 | TRBJ1-5 | TRBV30 | - | - | TGTGCCTGGAGTGCCCCTTCGGGGACCCTCAGCAATCAGCCCCAGCATTTT | CAWSAPSGTLSNQPQHF
12 | TRBJ1-2 | TRBV5-1 | - | - | TGCGCCAGCAGCCCAACCTCCTATGGCTACACCTTC | CASSPTSYGYTF
14 | TRBJ2-5 | TRBV27 | - | - | TGTGCCAGCAGTTTACTAGGGAAGAAAGAGACCCAGTACTTC | CASSLLGKKETQYF
16 | TRBJ2-5 | TRBV13 | - | TRBD2 | TGTGCCAGCAGCTCCTCCGGGAGCGGGGGCGTAGAGACCCAGTACTTC | CASSSSGSGGVETQYF